The following is a T cell receptor (beta chain) sequence with its context. No antigen is known for it. The data belong to a study of T cell responses to AZD1222 COVID-19 vaccine. The method was immunoSEQ multiplex PCR; TCRdb's version includes in-frame clones alone and lacks a portion of them. This table has about 150,000 clones, roughly 90% appearing once. Study-wide findings and caveats: CD4 TCRs covered the whole spike, strongest at regions 160-218 and 743-854. Reports say nearly half of spike-specific TCRs go after unmutated variant regions.

This sample comprised peripheral blood, obtained on day 0 of AZD1222 vaccination. The source is an adult in good health.

CDR3 in DNA: TGTGCCTGGAGTGTAGGGGCAGGGGACTATCAGCCCCAGCATTTT. It encodes CAWSVGAGDYQPQHF. The chain employs TRBV30 and TRBJ1-5; D possibly corresponds to TRBD1 (6 bases). CDR3 length equals 15 residues. Per the germline V gene, CDR1 is GTSNPN and CDR2 is SVGIG (reference sequence). Trimming stripped 0 bases from V and 5 bases from J, with 14 bases between.